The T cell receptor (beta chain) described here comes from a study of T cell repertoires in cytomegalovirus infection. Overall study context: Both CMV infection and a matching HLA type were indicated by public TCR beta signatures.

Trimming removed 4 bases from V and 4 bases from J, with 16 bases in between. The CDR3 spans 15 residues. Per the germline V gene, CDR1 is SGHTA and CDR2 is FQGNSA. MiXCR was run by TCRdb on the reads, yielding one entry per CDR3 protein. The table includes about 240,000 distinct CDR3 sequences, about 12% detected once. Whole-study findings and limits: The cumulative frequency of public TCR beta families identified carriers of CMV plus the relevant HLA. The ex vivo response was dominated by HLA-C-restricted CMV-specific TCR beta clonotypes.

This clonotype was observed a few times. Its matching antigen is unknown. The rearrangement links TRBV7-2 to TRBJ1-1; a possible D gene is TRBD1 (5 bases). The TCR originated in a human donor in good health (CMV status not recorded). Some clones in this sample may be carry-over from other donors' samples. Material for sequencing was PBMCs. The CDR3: CASSWAGGGGTEAFF. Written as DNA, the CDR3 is TGTGCCAGCAGCTGGGCGGGGGGGGGGGGCACTGAAGCTTTCTTT. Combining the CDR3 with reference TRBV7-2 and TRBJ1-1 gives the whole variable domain GAGVSQSPSNKVTEKGKDVELRCDPISGHTALYWYRQSLGQGLEFLIYFQGNSAPDKSGLPSDRFSAERTGGSVSTLTIQRTQQEDSAVYLCASSWAGGGGTEAFFGQGTRLTVV.